The 14 T cell receptor beta chains presented below share a single source sample, sequenced in a study of cytomegalovirus exposure and HLA in healthy donors. PCR used 60 Vbeta primers and 13 Jbeta primers. This table comes from immunoSEQ multiplex PCR, and its TCRdb copy is limited to in-frame clones, with some not included. The data contain over 60,000 clones, about 81% of them singletons. The specimen sequenced was PBMCs. The receptor set was obtained from a man between 65 and 85 years old in good health and CMV-seronegative.

The V gene is TRBV28, the J gene TRBJ1-2; D may be TRBD1 (5 bases). CDR1 and CDR2 (germline): MDHEN, SYDVKM. Trimming removed 2 bases from V and 4 bases from J, with 20 bases in between. The CDR3 length is 17 residues. The CDR3 protein is CASSLPFVLDSRYGYTF. The CDR3 nucleotides are TGTGCCAGCAGTTTACCCTTTGTCCTTGACAGCCGCTATGGCTACACCTTC.

The chain uses TRBV2 and TRBJ2-5; 14 positions match TRBD2. Germline V CDR1 and CDR2: SNHLY, FYNNEI. V lost 4 bases and J lost 0; bases outside the gene matches: 7. The CDR3 runs 18 residues. CDR3 region: CASSAGLAGGMYQETQYF. DNA of the CDR3: TGTGCCAGCAGTGCAGGACTAGCGGGAGGAATGTACCAAGAGACCCAGTACTTC.

This sequence joins TRBV6-5 and TRBJ2-1, with 14 bases matching TRBD2. The CDR3 loop spans 15 amino acids. The germline V gene encodes CDR1 MNHEY and CDR2 SVGAGI. Losses at the gene ends were 6 bases for V and 4 bases for J; bases not matched to a gene: 2. CDR3 nucleotide sequence: TGTGCCAGCAGGGGACTAGCGGGAGAATACAATGAGCAGTTCTTC. Residues: CASRGLAGEYNEQFF.

The gene calls are TRBV19 and TRBJ1-1, with D maybe TRBD1 (5 bases). CDR1 is LNHDA and CDR2 is SQIVND in the germline V gene (reference sequence). Trimming removed 5 bases at V and 2 bases at J, with 12 bases between. There are 14 residues in the CDR3. The CDR3 spells CASSVGGLNTEAFF. The CDR3 DNA reads TGTGCCAGTAGTGTGGGGGGATTAAACACTGAAGCTTTCTTT.

This chain connects TRBV2 to TRBJ2-5; a possible D gene is TRBD2 (5 bases). Trimming removed 3 bases from V and 5 bases from J, with 16 bases in between. This CDR3 region has 15 residues. Germline V lookup: CDR1 SNHLY, CDR2 FYNNEI. CDR3 DNA sequence: TGTGCCAGCAGTGAGGGTCGGTCAACGGGGGAGACCCAGTACTTC. It translates to CASSEGRSTGETQYF. Full variable domain (remainder filled in from reference TRBV2 and TRBJ2-5): EPEVTQTPSHQVTQMGQEVILRCVPISNHLYFYWYRQILGQKVEFLVSFYNNEISEKSEIFDDQFSVERPDGSNFTLKIRSTKLEDSAMYFCASSEGRSTGETQYFGPGTRLLVL.

V usage is TRBV9 and J usage is TRBJ1-2, with D tentatively TRBD1 (6 bases). V dropped 1 base and J dropped 5 bases, with 24 bases sitting between them. The CDR3 extends over 18 amino acids. Germline CDR1 and CDR2: SGDLS and YYNGEE. CDR3 DNA sequence: TGTGCCAGCAGCGTAAATAATAAGAGGCCAGGGGAACGATATGGCTACACCTTC. As protein: CASSVNNKRPGERYGYTF.

The CDR3 DNA reads TGTGCCAGCACAACAGGGATTGAGAATCAGCCCCAGCATTTT. Protein sequence: CASTTGIENQPQHF. The chain employs TRBV19 and TRBJ1-5, with D maybe TRBD1 (6 bases). With 9 bases removed from V and 4 bases from J, the gap between germline ends came to 16 bases. Per germline, CDR1 LNHDA and CDR2 SQIVND (reference sequence). This CDR3 region has 14 residues.

This clone was detected once. The rearrangement joins TRBV2 to TRBJ2-2; 8 bases map to TRBD1. The germline V gene has CDR1 SNHLY and CDR2 FYNNEI. The CDR3 totals 15 residues. The J segment lost 6 bases and the V segment lost 6 bases, leaving 9 bases of the junction unmatched. The CDR3 region has the DNA TGTGCCAGCAGGGTGGACAGGGTGGGGCCCGGGGAGCTGTTTTTT. Translated, it gives CASRVDRVGPGELFF. Together with reference TRBV2 and TRBJ2-2, the CDR3 gives the full variable domain: EPEVTQTPSHQVTQMGQEVILRCVPISNHLYFYWYRQILGQKVEFLVSFYNNEISEKSEIFDDQFSVERPDGSNFTLKIRSTKLEDSAMYFCASRVDRVGPGELFFGEGSRLTVL.

The chain uses TRBV6-5 and TRBJ1-1; D gene ambiguous. Germline lookup yields CDR1 MNHEY and CDR2 SVGAGI. The CDR3 runs to 14 residues. V shed 4 bases and J shed 7 bases, with 16 bases lying between them. CDR3 residues: CASSSLALASEAFF. CDR3 DNA: TGTGCCAGCAGTTCCCTGGCCCTAGCGAGTGAAGCTTTCTTT.

This clone was detected only once. This sequence joins TRBV7-2 and TRBJ2-1; D is possibly TRBD2 (5 bases). V lost 5 bases and J lost 5, with 19 bases in between. The CDR3 has 16 amino acids. CDR1 SGHTA and CDR2 FQGNSA come from the germline V gene. The CDR3 is CASSPGAGLDNNEQFF. The CDR3 nucleotides are TGTGCCAGCAGCCCGGGCGCGGGCCTCGATAACAATGAGCAGTTCTTC.

The chain joins TRBV4-2 to TRBJ2-7, with D perhaps matching TRBD2 (5 bases). CDR1 is LGHNA and CDR2 is YNFKEQ in the germline V gene. The CDR3 totals 13 residues. Trimming pared 0 bases from V and 5 bases from J, leaving 8 bases between. The DNA of the CDR3 is TGTGCCAGCAGCCAAGACCGGACTCACGAGCAGTACTTC. It translates to CASSQDRTHEQYF.

The rearrangement joins TRBV7-8 to TRBJ2-5; 7 bases map to TRBD1. The J call may be mistaken, given a closer DNA end match to TRBJ2-7. The CDR3 contains 13 residues. CDR1 and CDR2 from the germline V gene are SGHVS and FQNEAQ. The CDR3 loop is CASSPARTGEQYF. The CDR3 DNA reads as TGTGCCAGCAGCCCGGCCCGGACAGGCGAGCAGTACTTC.

The chain uses TRBV10-3 and TRBJ2-5, with D perhaps matching TRBD2 (6 bases). In germline, CDR1 is ENHRY, CDR2 SYGVKD. V lost 9 bases and J 11 bases, leaving 19 bases between the germline ends. This CDR3 contains 12 residues. The CDR3 DNA sequence: TGTGCCATTCGGGAGAACGCGGGTGAGCAGTACTTC. Residues: CAIRENAGEQYF.

V gene TRBV28 combines with J gene TRBJ1-1; unclear D gene. Trimming shortened V by 7 bases and J by 4 bases, and 16 bases separated the two germline ends. The CDR3 is 14 residues long. The V gene's germline CDR1 is MDHEN and CDR2 SYDVKM. In DNA form, the CDR3 reads TGTGCCAGCAAGCCCTCAGACGAGGTCACTGAAGCTTTCTTT. Its translation is CASKPSDEVTEAFF.